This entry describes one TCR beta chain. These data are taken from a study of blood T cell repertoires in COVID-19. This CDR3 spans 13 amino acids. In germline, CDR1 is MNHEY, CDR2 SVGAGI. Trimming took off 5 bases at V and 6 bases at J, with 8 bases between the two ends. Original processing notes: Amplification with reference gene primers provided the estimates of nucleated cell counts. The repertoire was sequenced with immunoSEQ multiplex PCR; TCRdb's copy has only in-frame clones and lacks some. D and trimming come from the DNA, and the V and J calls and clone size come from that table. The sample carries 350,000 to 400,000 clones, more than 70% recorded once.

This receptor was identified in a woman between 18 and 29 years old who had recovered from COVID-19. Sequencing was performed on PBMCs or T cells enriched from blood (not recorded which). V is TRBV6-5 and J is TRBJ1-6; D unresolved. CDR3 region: CASSTRLNSPLHF. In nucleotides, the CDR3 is TGTGCCAGCAGTACACGTCTTAATTCACCCCTCCACTTT.